This T cell receptor beta chain stems from a study of response to subunit inactivated influenza vaccine. As regards this clonotype: Its antigen is unknown.

Study-level findings and limits: A suggestion made by the authors is that each seasonal influenza vaccination recruits few new T cells.

TCRdb re-called the RT-PCR reads through MiXCR, storing one row per CDR3 protein. The repertoire holds 530,000 or so distinct CDR3 sequences, with around 25% as singletons. The CDR3 has 14 amino acids. Looked up from germline, CDR1 is KGHDR and CDR2 is SFDVKD. V shed 4 bases and J shed 7 bases, with 13 bases lying between them. The clonotype comes from a man aged 50 to 60 who received an inactivated influenza vaccine. This specimen consisted of CD4+ T cells sorted from PBMCs, obtained more than 4 days after vaccination. The chain joins TRBV24-1 to TRBJ2-1; either TRBD1 or TRBD2 may supply D (5 bases each). The DNA for the CDR3 is TGTGCCACCAGTGAGAGGGACGGATTAAATGAGCAGTTCTTC. Translating it yields CATSERDGLNEQFF.